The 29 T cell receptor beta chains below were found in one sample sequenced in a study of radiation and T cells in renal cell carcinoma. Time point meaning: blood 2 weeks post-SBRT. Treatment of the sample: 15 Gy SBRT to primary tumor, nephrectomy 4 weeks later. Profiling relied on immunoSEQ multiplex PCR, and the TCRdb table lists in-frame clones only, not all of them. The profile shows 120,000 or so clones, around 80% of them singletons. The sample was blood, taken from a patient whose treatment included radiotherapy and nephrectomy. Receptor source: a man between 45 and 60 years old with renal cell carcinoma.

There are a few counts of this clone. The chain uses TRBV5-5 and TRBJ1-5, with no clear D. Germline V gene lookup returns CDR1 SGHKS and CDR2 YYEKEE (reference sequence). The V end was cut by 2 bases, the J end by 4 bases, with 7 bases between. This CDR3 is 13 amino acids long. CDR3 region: CASSLQLNQPQHF. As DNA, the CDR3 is TGTGCCAGCAGCTTACAACTAAATCAGCCCCAGCATTTT.

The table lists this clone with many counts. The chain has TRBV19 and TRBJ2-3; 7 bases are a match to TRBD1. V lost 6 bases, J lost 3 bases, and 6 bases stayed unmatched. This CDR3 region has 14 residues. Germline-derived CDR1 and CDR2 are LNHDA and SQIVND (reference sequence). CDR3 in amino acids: CASSHATGTDTQYF. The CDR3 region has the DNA TGTGCCAGTAGCCACGCGACAGGGACAGATACGCAGTATTTT.

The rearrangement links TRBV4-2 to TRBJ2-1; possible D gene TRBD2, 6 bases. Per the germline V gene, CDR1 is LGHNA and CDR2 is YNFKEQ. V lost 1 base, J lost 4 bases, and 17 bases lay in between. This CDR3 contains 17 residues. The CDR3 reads CASSQVGTSPGYNEQFF. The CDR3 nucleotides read TGTGCCAGCAGCCAAGTCGGGACTTCCCCTGGGTACAATGAGCAGTTCTTC.

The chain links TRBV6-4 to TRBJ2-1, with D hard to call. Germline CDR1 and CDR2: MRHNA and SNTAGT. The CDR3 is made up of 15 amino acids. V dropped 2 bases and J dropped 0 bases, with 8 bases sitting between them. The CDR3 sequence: CASSDQASSYNEQFF. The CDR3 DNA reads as TGTGCCAGCAGTGACCAGGCTAGCTCCTACAATGAGCAGTTCTTC.

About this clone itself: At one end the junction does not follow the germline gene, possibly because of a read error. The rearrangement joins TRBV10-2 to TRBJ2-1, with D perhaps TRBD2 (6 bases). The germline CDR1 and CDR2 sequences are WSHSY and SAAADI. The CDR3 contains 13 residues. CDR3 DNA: TGCGCAAGCATCAAAGCGACTAGCAATGAGCAGTTCTTC. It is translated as CASIKATSNEQFF.

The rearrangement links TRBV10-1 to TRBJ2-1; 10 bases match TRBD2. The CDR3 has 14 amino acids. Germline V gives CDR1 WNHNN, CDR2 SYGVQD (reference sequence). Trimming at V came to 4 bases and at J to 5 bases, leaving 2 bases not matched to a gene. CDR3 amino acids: CASSASGRHNEQFF. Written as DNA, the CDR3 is TGCGCCAGCAGTGCTAGCGGGAGACACAATGAGCAGTTCTTC.

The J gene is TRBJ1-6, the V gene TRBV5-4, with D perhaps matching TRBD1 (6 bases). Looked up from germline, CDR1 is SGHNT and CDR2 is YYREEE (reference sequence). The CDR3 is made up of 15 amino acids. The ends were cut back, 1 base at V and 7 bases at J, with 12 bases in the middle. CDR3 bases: TGTGCCAGCAGCTTGTGGTCACAGGGCAATTCACCCCTCCACTTT. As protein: CASSLWSQGNSPLHF.

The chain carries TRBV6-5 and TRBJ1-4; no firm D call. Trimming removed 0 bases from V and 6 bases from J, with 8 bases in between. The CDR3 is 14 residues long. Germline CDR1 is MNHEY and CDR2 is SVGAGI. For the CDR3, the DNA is TGTGCCAGCAGTTACTCCGGGCCGGATGAAAAACTGTTTTTT. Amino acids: CASSYSGPDEKLFF.

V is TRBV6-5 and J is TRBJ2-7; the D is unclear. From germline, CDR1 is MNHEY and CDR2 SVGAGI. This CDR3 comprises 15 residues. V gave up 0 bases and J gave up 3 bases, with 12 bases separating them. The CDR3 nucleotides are TGTGCCAGCAGTTACTCAGTGACGGCCAACTACGAGCAGTACTTC. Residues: CASSYSVTANYEQYF.

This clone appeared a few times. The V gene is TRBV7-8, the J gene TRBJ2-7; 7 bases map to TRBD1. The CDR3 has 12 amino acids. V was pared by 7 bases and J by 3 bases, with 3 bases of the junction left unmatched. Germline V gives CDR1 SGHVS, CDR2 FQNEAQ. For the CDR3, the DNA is TGTGCCAGCAAGGGGGCACTCTACGAGCAGTACTTC. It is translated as CASKGALYEQYF.

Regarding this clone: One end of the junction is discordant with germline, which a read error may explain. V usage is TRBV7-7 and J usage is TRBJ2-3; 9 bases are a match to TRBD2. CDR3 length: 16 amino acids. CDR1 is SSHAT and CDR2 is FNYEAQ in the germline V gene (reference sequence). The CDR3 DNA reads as TGTGCTAGCAGCTTAGGGGCTAGCGGGGGCACAGATACGCAGTATTTT. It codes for CASSLGASGGTDTQYF.

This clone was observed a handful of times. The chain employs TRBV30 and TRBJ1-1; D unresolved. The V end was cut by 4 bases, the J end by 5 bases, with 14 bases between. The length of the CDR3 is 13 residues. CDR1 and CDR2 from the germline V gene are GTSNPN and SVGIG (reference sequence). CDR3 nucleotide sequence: TGTGCCTGGAACCTCGCGGGTGATACTGAAGCTTTCTTT. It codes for CAWNLAGDTEAFF.

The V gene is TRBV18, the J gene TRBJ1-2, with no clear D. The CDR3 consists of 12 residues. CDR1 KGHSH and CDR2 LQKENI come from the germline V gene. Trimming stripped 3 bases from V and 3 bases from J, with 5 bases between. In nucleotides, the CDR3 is TGTGCCAGCTCACCCGTCGACTATGGCTACACCTTC. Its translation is CASSPVDYGYTF.

This CDR3 reads CASSEPRGARYEQYF. CDR3 in DNA: TGTGCCAGCAGTGAACCCCGGGGGGCCAGGTACGAGCAGTACTTC. The chain couples TRBV2 to TRBJ2-7, with D perhaps TRBD2 (7 bases). CDR1 is SNHLY, CDR2 FYNNEI, per germline. The V end was cut by 2 bases, the J end by 4 bases, with 15 bases between. The CDR3 has 15 residues.

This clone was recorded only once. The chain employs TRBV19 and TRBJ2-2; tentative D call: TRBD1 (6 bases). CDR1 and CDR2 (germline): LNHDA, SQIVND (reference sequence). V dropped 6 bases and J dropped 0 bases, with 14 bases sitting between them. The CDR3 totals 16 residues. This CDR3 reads CASRNRVRSNTGELFF. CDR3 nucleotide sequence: TGTGCCAGTAGGAACAGGGTTAGATCGAACACCGGGGAGCTGTTTTTT.

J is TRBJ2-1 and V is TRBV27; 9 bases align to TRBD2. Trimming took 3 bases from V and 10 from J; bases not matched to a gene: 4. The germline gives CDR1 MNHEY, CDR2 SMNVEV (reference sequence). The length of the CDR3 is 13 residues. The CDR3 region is CASSLREGREQFF. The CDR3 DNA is TGTGCCAGCAGTTTGCGGGAGGGCCGCGAGCAGTTCTTC.

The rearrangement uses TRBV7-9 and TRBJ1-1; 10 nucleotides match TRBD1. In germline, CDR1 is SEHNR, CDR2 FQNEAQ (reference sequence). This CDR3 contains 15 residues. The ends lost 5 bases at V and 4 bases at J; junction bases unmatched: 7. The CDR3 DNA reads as TGTGCCAGCAGCCCTCAAGACAGGGGGCCCACTGAAGCTTTCTTT. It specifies CASSPQDRGPTEAFF.

The CDR3 sequence is CASSSFGLAGNTGELFF. The CDR3, as DNA: TGTGCCAGCTCATCATTTGGACTAGCGGGGAACACCGGGGAGCTGTTTTTT. The chain carries TRBV18 and TRBJ2-2; 11 nucleotides line up with TRBD2. The CDR3 extends over 17 amino acids. Per the germline V gene, CDR1 is KGHSH and CDR2 is LQKENI. The trim removed 5 bases at V and 1 base at J, leaving 6 bases unmatched.

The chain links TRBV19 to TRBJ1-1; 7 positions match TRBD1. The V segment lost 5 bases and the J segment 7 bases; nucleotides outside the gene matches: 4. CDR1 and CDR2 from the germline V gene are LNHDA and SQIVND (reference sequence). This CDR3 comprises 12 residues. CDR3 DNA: TGTGCCAGTAGTCGCCAGGGGGTTGAAGCTTTCTTT. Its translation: CASSRQGVEAFF.

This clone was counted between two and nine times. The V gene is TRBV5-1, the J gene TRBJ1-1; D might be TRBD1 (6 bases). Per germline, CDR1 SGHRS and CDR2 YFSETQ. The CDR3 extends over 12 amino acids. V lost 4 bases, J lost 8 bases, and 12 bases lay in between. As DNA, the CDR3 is TGCGCCAGCAGCGTCCCACAGGGAGAAGCTTTCTTT. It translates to CASSVPQGEAFF.

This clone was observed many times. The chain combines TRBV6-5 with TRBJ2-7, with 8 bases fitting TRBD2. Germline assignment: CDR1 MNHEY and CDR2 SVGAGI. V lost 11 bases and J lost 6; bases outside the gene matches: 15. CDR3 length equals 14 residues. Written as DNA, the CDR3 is TGTGCCCCCGGCGGAGCGGGGGACCTAGGCGAGCAGTACTTC. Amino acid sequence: CAPGGAGDLGEQYF.

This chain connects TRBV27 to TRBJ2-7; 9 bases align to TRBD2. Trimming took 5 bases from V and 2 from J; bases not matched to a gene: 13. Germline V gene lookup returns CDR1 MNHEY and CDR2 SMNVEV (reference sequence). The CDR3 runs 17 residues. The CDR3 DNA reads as TGTGCCAGCAGTCCCCGCGGCGGGAGGGCCGAGGCCTACGAGCAGTACTTC. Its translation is CASSPRGGRAEAYEQYF.

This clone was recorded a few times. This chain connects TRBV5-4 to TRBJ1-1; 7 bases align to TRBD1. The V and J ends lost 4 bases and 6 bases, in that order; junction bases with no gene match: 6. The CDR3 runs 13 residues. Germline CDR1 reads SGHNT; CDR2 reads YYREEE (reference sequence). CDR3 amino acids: CASSPPTGAEAFF. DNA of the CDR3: TGTGCCAGCAGCCCCCCAACAGGGGCTGAAGCTTTCTTT.

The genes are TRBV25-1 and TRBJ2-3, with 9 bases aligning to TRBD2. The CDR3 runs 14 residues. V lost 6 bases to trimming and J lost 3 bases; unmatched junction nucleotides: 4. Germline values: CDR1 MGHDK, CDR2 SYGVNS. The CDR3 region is CASRREGLTDTQYF. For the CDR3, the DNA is TGTGCCAGCAGGCGGGAGGGCCTGACAGATACGCAGTATTTT.

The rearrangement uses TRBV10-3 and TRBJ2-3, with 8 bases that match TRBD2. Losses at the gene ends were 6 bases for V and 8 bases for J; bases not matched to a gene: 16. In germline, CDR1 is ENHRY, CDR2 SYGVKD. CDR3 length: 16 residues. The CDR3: CAIRAPSGRLSGTQYF. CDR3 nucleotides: TGTGCCATCAGGGCCCCCAGCGGGAGATTGTCAGGTACGCAGTATTTT.

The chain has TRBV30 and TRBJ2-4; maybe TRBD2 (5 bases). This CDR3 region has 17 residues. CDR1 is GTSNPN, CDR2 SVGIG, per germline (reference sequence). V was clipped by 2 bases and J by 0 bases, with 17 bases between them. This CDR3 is CAWSLQSTRVAKNIQYF. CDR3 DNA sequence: TGTGCCTGGAGTCTCCAATCAACGAGGGTAGCCAAAAACATTCAGTACTTC.

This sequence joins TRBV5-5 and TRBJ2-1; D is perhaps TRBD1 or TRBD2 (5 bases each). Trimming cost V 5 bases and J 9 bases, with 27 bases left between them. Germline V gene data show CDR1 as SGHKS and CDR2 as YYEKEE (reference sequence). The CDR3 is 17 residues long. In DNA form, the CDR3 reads TGTGCCAGCAGACCCGGGACCGGTGGCTCGCTTTGGAGTGAGCAGTTCTTC. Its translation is CASRPGTGGSLWSEQFF.

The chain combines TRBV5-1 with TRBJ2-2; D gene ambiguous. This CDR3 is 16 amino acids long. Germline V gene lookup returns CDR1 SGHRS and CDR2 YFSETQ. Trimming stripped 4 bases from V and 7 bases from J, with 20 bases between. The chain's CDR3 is CASSPAATVGNGELFF. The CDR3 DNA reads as TGCGCCAGCAGCCCCGCTGCCACGGTTGGGAACGGGGAGCTGTTTTTT.

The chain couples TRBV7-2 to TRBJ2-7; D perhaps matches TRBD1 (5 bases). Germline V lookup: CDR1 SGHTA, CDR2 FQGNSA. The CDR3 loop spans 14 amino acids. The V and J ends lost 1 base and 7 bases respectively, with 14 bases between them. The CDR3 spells CASSLVVRAEEQYF. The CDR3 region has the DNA TGTGCCAGCAGCTTAGTAGTCAGGGCTGAAGAGCAGTACTTC.